The T cell receptor (beta chain) under discussion was sequenced for a study of vaccination and CD4 T cells after COVID-19. Study in general: Post-diagnosis, post-COVID samples were collected after a median approximately 100 days, ranging 35 to 161. From HCoV-229E, HCoV-OC43, HCoV-NL63 and SARS-CoV-2, overlapping spike peptides were used to stimulate the cells. Study-level points and caveats: Spike mono-reactivity applied to 304 of 307 vaccine-specific clones detected in convalescent patients.

Sequencing of the DNA from cultured CD4+ T cells was carried out with the Oncomine TCR Beta short-read assay. TCRdb reprocessed the PCR reads via MiXCR and lists one record per CDR3 protein. The repertoire holds about 14,000 distinct CDR3 sequences, with 29% as singletons. Stated treatment: roughly 11-day PBMC culture with coronavirus spike peptide pools or control peptides (ViraFEST assay). V was pared by 6 bases and J by 5 bases, with 10 bases of the junction left unmatched. CDR1 and CDR2 from the germline V gene are MNHEY and SMNVEV (reference sequence). CDR3 length: 16 amino acids. This clonotype occurred a few times. Antigen specificity is unknown.

The sequencing here drew on CD4+ T cells from blood, cultured in vitro, taken before SARS-CoV-2 vaccination. The chain has TRBV27 and TRBJ2-1, with 10 bases identical to TRBD2. The origin of this receptor is a human donor who received a COVID-19 vaccine. CDR3 sequence (DNA): TGTGCCAGCAGCCCCCTAGCGGGGGAGACCAACAATGAGCAGTTCTTC. Amino acid sequence: CASSPLAGETNNEQFF.